A selection of T cell receptor beta chains follows, all from one sample in a study of radiotherapy plus CTLA-4 blockade in lung cancer. Sequencing was performed with immunoSEQ multiplex PCR; in TCRdb, only in-frame clones are kept and a portion is missing. This sample has 85,000 to 120,000 clones; 85% occur once, and the top ten carry 2% to 3%. The sample consisted of peripheral blood, taken from a patient treated with radiotherapy plus ipilimumab. The origin of the receptors is a human donor with non-small cell lung cancer that progressed on radiotherapy plus ipilimumab. Some clones in this sample may be carry-over from other donors' samples. Both conserved end residues are part of each CDR3. The D gene is left open where the match is weak. Size values are once, few and many counts, or a class for expanded clones, and some rows have none.

TRBV4-1	.	TRBJ1-1	.	TGCGCCAGCAGCCGGCCACAGATGAACACTGAAGCTTTCTTT	CASSRPQMNTEAFF
TRBV19	.	TRBJ2-6	.	TGTGCCAGTAGTATTTGGGATGGGGCCAACGTCCTGACTTTC	CASSIWDGANVLTF
TRBV27	.	TRBJ2-7	.	TGTGCCAGCAGTTTACGCAGGTGGCAAGCCTCAAGGGGGGGGACCTACGAGCAGTACTTC	CASSLRRWQASRGGTYEQYF
TRBV7-9	TRBD2	TRBJ2-2	few	TGTGCCAGCAGCGGGACACCGGGACTAGCTTCTTGGACCGGGGAGCTGTTTTTT	CASSGTPGLASWTGELFF
TRBV5-6	.	TRBJ2-5	once	TGTGCCAGCGCTCCTCGGGGGCGCTGGGAGACCCAGTACTTC	CASAPRGRWETQYF
TRBV25-1	.	TRBJ2-1	.	TGTGCCAGCAGTGGCCCCATAGCCAGCGCCAATGAGCAGTTCTTC	CASSGPIASANEQFF
TRBV7-2	.	TRBJ2-3	.	TGTGCCAGCAGCTTAGCACCTAGCACAGATACGCAGTATTTT	CASSLAPSTDTQYF
TRBV2	TRBD1	TRBJ2-7	.	TGTGCCAGCAGGAGGGACAGCTCCTCCTCCTACGAGCAGTACTTC	CASRRDSSSSYEQYF
TRBV6-5	.	TRBJ1-1	.	TGTGCCAGCAGTTACACATTTGGACAGATAGCTTTCTTT	CASSYTFGQIAFF
TRBV19	.	TRBJ1-5	.	TGTGCCAGTAGTATAGCTCCATATAGCAATCAGCCCCAGCATTTT	CASSIAPYSNQPQHF
TRBV15	TRBD1	TRBJ1-1	.	TGTGCCACCAGCATGGGACAGTTGAACACTGAAGCTTTCTTT	CATSMGQLNTEAFF
TRBV4-3	.	TRBJ2-7	.	TGCGCCAGCAGCCAAGCCTGGGGACAAACCTACGAGCAGTACTTC	CASSQAWGQTYEQYF
TRBV27	.	TRBJ1-5	.	TGTGCCAGCAGTGCCCGGGGGATTCAGCCCCAGCATTTT	CASSARGIQPQHF
TRBV11-2	.	TRBJ2-5	.	TGTGCCAGCAGCGCCGCGCTGGGCCTCGAGACCCAGTACTTC	CASSAALGLETQYF
TRBV12-5	.	TRBJ2-5	.	TGTGCTAGTGGTAGGGACCCGGGTACCCAGTACTTC	CASGRDPGTQYF
TRBV11-3	.	TRBJ1-1	.	TGTGCCAGCAGCTTAGTAATGGGGCAGCCCCTAACTGAAGCTTTCTTT	CASSLVMGQPLTEAFF
TRBV2	TRBD2	TRBJ2-3	.	TGTGCCAGCAGTCCCGCTAGCGGGGGGCATGGAGATACGCAGTATTTT	CASSPASGGHGDTQYF
TRBV13	.	TRBJ1-1	.	TGTGCCAGCAGCTTAGAGGAGAACACTGAAGCTTTCTTT	CASSLEENTEAFF
TRBV9	.	TRBJ1-2	.	TGTGCCAGCAGCGTAGATCCCCCGACAGGCTATGGCTACACCTTC	CASSVDPPTGYGYTF
TRBV19	.	TRBJ1-2	.	TGTGCCAGTAGTATCCGGTCTAACTATGGCTACACCTTC	CASSIRSNYGYTF
TRBV2	.	TRBJ2-7	.	TGTGCCAGCACTGACAGTCCCTACGAGCAGTACTTC	CASTDSPYEQYF
TRBV18	TRBD2	TRBJ2-1	.	TGTGCCAGCTCACCCTGGACTAGCGGGGTCTACAATGAGCAGTTCTTC	CASSPWTSGVYNEQFF
TRBV28	.	TRBJ1-2	.	TGTGCCAGCAGTTCACAGACTGGAAACTATGGCTACACCTTC	CASSSQTGNYGYTF
TRBV4-3	TRBD2	TRBJ2-3	.	TGCGCCAGCAGCCAAGGGGAGGGGTTCGGGTGGGATACGCAGTATTTT	CASSQGEGFGWDTQYF
TRBV27	TRBD1	TRBJ2-5	.	TGTGCCAGCAGTTTATTGCTAGGACAGGGGTTAGAGACCCAGTACTTC	CASSLLLGQGLETQYF
TRBV27	TRBD1	TRBJ1-2	.	TGTGCCAGCAGGACAACAGGGGGCGCGTATGGCTACACCTTC	CASRTTGGAYGYTF
TRBV4-1	.	TRBJ1-6	.	TGCGCCAGCAGCCAAGCGGGTCGGACCGATAATTCACCCCTCCACTTT	CASSQAGRTDNSPLHF
TRBV18	TRBD1	TRBJ1-1	.	TGTGCCAGCTCACCATTAGGACAGGGGAGGGGGAACACTGAAGCTTTCTTT	CASSPLGQGRGNTEAFF
TRBV13	.	TRBJ2-1	.	TGTGCCAGCAGCTTAGAAAGGAGCATCGAACCCGATGAGCAGTTCTTC	CASSLERSIEPDEQFF
TRBV18	.	TRBJ1-1	once	TGTGCCAGCTCAAGGACATATATGAACACTGAAGCTTTCTTT	CASSRTYMNTEAFF
TRBV13	TRBD1	TRBJ1-6	.	TGTGCCAGCAGCATCCGGGACAGGGGCTATAATTCACCCCTCCACTTT	CASSIRDRGYNSPLHF
TRBV7-6	.	TRBJ1-1	.	TGTGCCAGCAGCTTAGGGGTGCACACTGAAGCTTTCTTT	CASSLGVHTEAFF
TRBV5-8	.	TRBJ2-7	few	TGTGCCAGCAGCTTGGTTGGCCTCTCCTACGAGCAGTACTTC	CASSLVGLSYEQYF
TRBV30	.	TRBJ2-7	.	TGTGCCTTACGGGGTTTAAGCCCCTACGAGCAGTACTTC	CALRGLSPYEQYF
TRBV11-3	TRBD1	TRBJ2-7	.	TGTGCCAGCAGCCTCCGACAGGGGGCCTACGAGCAGTACTTC	CASSLRQGAYEQYF
TRBV11-2	.	TRBJ2-6	.	TGTGCCAGCAGCTTCTCTCGGGCCAACGTCCTGACTTTC	CASSFSRANVLTF
TRBV7-2	TRBD1	TRBJ2-5	.	TGTGCCAGCAGCTTAGCGCTAGATAAGGGCAGGGGGCAAGAGACCCAGTACTTC	CASSLALDKGRGQETQYF
TRBV7-2	.	TRBJ2-7	.	TGTGCCAGCAGCTTGGATCGGCTTAACTACGAGCAGTACTTC	CASSLDRLNYEQYF
TRBV6-4	TRBD2	TRBJ2-3	.	TGTGCCAGCAGTAAAGCGGGGGGCACAGATACGCAGTATTTT	CASSKAGGTDTQYF
TRBV2	.	TRBJ1-6	.	TGTGCCAGCACCGACAGAAGCCCCTATAATTCACCCCTCCACTTT	CASTDRSPYNSPLHF
TRBV27	TRBD1	TRBJ1-5	.	TGTGCCACCAGAGAGGCCCCGGGACAGAATCAGCCCCAGCATTTT	CATREAPGQNQPQHF
TRBV6-6	.	TRBJ2-6	.	TGTGCCAGCAGCTACTCTGGGGCCAACGTCCTGACTTTC	CASSYSGANVLTF
TRBV15	TRBD2	TRBJ2-3	.	TGTGCCACCAGCAGAGATAGCGGGGGGGCAGATACGCAGTATTTT	CATSRDSGGADTQYF
TRBV9	TRBD2	TRBJ2-1	once	TGTGCCAGCAGCGTAGTTGATAGCGGGGGGTCCTACAATGAGCAGTTCTTC	CASSVVDSGGSYNEQFF
TRBV30	.	TRBJ2-1	.	TGTGCCTGGAGTTTCGGGTGGGGGGCCGTCCCCAATGAGCAGTTCTTC	CAWSFGWGAVPNEQFF